The 7 T cell receptor beta chains below were found in one sample sequenced in a study of T-cell reconstitution after alpha-beta-depleted transplantation in children. The library targeted TCRbeta and was prepared with unique molecular identifiers. TCRdb re-analysed the PCR reads in MiXCR, keeping a single row per CDR3 protein. Among approximately 340,000 distinct CDR3 sequences listed, 9% to 12% were seen once. Sequenced material: PBMCs from the stem cell graft donor, taken from the stem cell graft. The receptors here all came from a human donor who donated a stem cell graft to a child with acute lymphoblastic leukemia.

This clonotype was counted ten times or more. This sequence joins TRBV3-1 and TRBJ1-2; a weak D match, TRBD1 (6 bases). The CDR3 length is 16 residues. Germline V gives CDR1 LGHDT, CDR2 YNNKEL (reference sequence). The ends were cut back, 2 bases at V and 1 base at J, with 14 bases in the middle. The CDR3 DNA is TGTGCCAGCAGCCAAAGGGGGGGCGGAAATAACTATGGCTACACCTTC. Residues: CASSQRGGGNNYGYTF.

This clonotype was seen many times. The chain has TRBV25-1 and TRBJ1-5; D gene ambiguous. Germline loops: CDR1 MGHDK, CDR2 SYGVNS. The CDR3 is made up of 10 amino acids. Trimming pared 7 bases from V and 7 bases from J, leaving 5 bases between. The CDR3 spells CASKGQPQHF. Written as DNA, the CDR3 is TGTGCCAGCAAAGGGCAGCCCCAGCATTTT.

This clonotype was detected many times. The genes are TRBV5-1 and TRBJ2-3; D may match TRBD1 or TRBD2 (5 bases each). V lost 1 base and J lost 2, with 14 bases in between. The CDR3 runs 16 residues. Germline V gives CDR1 SGHRS, CDR2 YFSETQ. The CDR3, as DNA: TGCGCCAGCAGCTTGTATGGGACCCCAAACACAGATACGCAGTATTTT. Encoded protein: CASSLYGTPNTDTQYF.

A few counts support this clonotype. The chain combines TRBV11-2 with TRBJ2-7, with 9 nucleotides matching TRBD2. V shed 5 bases, J shed 2 bases, and the junction held 10 bases outside the gene matches. The length of the CDR3 is 16 residues. Germline CDR1 and CDR2: SGHAT and FQNNGV. The CDR3 region has the DNA TGTGCCAGCAGCCCCGGTCGGACTAGCGTAACCTACGAGCAGTACTTC. It specifies CASSPGRTSVTYEQYF.

As to this clonotype: This may be a read error, as it is one base from a much larger clone. The chain recombines TRBV29-1 with TRBJ1-2, with 7 bases that match TRBD1. V was pared by 8 bases and J by 6 bases, with 18 bases of the junction left unmatched. Germline V gene lookup returns CDR1 SQVTM and CDR2 ANQGSEA. The CDR3 is 15 residues long. The CDR3 nucleotides are TGCAGCACGGCGACGGGAGGCACAGGGGCTAATGGCTACACCTTC. It codes for CSTATGGTGANGYTF.

The table lists this clonotype with a few counts. The chain is built from TRBV29-1 and TRBJ1-1; D is undetermined. The V gene's germline CDR1 is SQVTM and CDR2 ANQGSEA. This CDR3 comprises 14 residues. Trimming stripped 6 bases from V and 0 bases from J, with 14 bases between. The CDR3 spells CSVLALGMNTEAFF. In nucleotides, the CDR3 is TGCAGCGTCCTAGCTCTAGGGATGAACACTGAAGCTTTCTTT.

This clonotype was seen many times. The rearrangement uses TRBV5-1 and TRBJ2-1; TRBD1 aligns across 8 bases. Germline CDR1 and CDR2: SGHRS and YFSETQ. The V segment lost 4 bases and the J segment 6 bases; nucleotides outside the gene matches: 9. This CDR3 spans 15 amino acids. The CDR3 loop is CASSPGQGWVNEQFF. Here the CDR3 DNA reads TGCGCCAGCAGCCCCGGACAGGGATGGGTCAATGAGCAGTTCTTC.